The present T cell receptor beta chain was sequenced within a study of T cell responses to AZD1222 COVID-19 vaccine. Findings and limits, study-wide: Targets within unmutated variant regions were reportedly found for nearly half of spike-specific TCRs. Repertoires in all cases were sampled only once the peak T cell response had passed.

The protocol was immunoSEQ multiplex PCR, while the TCRdb copy is restricted to in-frame clones and leaves out a portion. The sample contains about 54,000 clones, 80% to 90% of which appear only once. This CDR3 has 15 residues. CDR1 is KGHDR, CDR2 SFDVKD, per germline. V was clipped by 0 bases and J by 1 base, with 6 bases between them. Remarks on this clone: Its antigen is not identified.

The chain combines TRBV24-1 with TRBJ2-1; weak D call: TRBD1 (6 bases). The material was peripheral blood, obtained on day 0 of AZD1222 vaccination. The receptor was derived from an adult in good health. CDR3 nucleotide sequence: TGTGCCACCAGTGATTTGGGGACATCCTACAATGAGCAGTTCTTC. This codes for CATSDLGTSYNEQFF.